Listed below are T cell receptor beta chains from one sample, sequenced in a study of control samples from healthy donors and cancer patients. The method was immunoSEQ multiplex PCR; TCRdb's version includes in-frame clones alone and lacks a portion of them. The data show about 120,000 clones, more than 70% seen once. The specimen was blood. The receptors were sampled from a woman aged 70 to 79 in good health. CDR3s include the opening cysteine and the closing phenylalanine or tryptophan. Each record gives: J gene, V gene, D gene, clone size, CDR3 DNA, CDR3 protein. The D gene is left open where the match is weak. The size of a clone is reported for some rows only, either as once, few or many, or as a class for expanded clones.

>TRBJ2-7|TRBV9|-|once
TGTGCCAGCAGCGAGGGGGTCTCCTACGAGCAGTACTTC
CASSEGVSYEQYF
>TRBJ2-7|TRBV6-5|-|-
TGTGCCCTAGGACAGTTCTACGAGCAGTACTTC
CALGQFYEQYF
>TRBJ1-4|TRBV10-3|-|-
TGTGCCATCAGTGAGGGGGTCGATGAAAAACTGTTTTTT
CAISEGVDEKLFF
>TRBJ2-5|TRBV6-6|-|-
TGTGCCAGCACCCCCCGGGGGGCGGGCGAGACCCAGTACTTC
CASTPRGAGETQYF
>TRBJ1-1|TRBV6-6|-|-
TGTGCCAGCAGTCTTGACAGAACTGAAGCTTTCTTT
CASSLDRTEAFF
>TRBJ2-2|TRBV11-2|TRBD2|-
TGTGCCAGCAGCCCCCGACTAGCGGGGCGGACCGGGGAGCTGTTTTTT
CASSPRLAGRTGELFF
>TRBJ1-2|TRBV2|-|-
TGTGCCAGCAGTGACAGTGTCCACTATGGCTACACCTTC
CASSDSVHYGYTF
>TRBJ1-1|TRBV7-3|TRBD1|-
TGTGCCAGCAGCCTGACAGGGCTGGGCACTGAAGCTTTCTTT
CASSLTGLGTEAFF
>TRBJ1-3|TRBV7-6|-|-
TGTGCCAGCAGCTTAGCGAGGCCAGCTGACTCTGGAAACACCATATATTTT
CASSLARPADSGNTIYF
>TRBJ2-2|TRBV2|TRBD1|-
TGTGCCAGCAGCCGGACAGGGTTAATAGGCACCGGGGAGCTGTTTTTT
CASSRTGLIGTGELFF
>TRBJ1-3|TRBV7-8|-|-
TGTGCCAGCAGCCCCCGGCGTTTGAGCCTCTCTGGAAACACCATATATTTT
CASSPRRLSLSGNTIYF
>TRBJ2-2|TRBV9|-|-
TGTGCCAGCAGCGTACTAAGCAGTGTAAAGAACACCGGGGAGCTGTTTTTT
CASSVLSSVKNTGELFF
>TRBJ1-2|TRBV5-1|-|-
TGTGCCAGCAGCTTGACTACAGCGAACTATGGCTACACCTTC
CASSLTTANYGYTF
>TRBJ2-1|TRBV5-8|TRBD1|-
TGTGCCTCACCAGGGGGCAGGGGCAATGAGCAGTTCTTC
CASPGGRGNEQFF
>TRBJ1-3|TRBV5-1|-|-
TGCGCCAGCAGCCTGACCGGGACCGCGCTGGGTGGCACCATATATTTT
CASSLTGTALGGTIYF
>TRBJ1-1|TRBV5-1|-|few
TGCGCCAGCAGCTTAACAGGGAGGACTGAAGCTTTCTTT
CASSLTGRTEAFF
>TRBJ1-4|TRBV5-4|-|-
TGTGCCAGCAGCCGACAGAATGAAAAACTGTTTTTT
CASSRQNEKLFF
>TRBJ2-3|TRBV9|-|-
TGTGCCAGCACCCTAGGGGGAGGAGATACGCAGTATTTT
CASTLGGGDTQYF
>TRBJ2-7|TRBV2|TRBD1|-
TGTGCCAGCAGGCGGACAGGGGATTACGAGCAGTACTTC
CASRRTGDYEQYF
>TRBJ1-6|TRBV19|TRBD1|-
TGTGCCAGTAGTACGCGACAGGGGGCATATAATTCACCCCTCCACTTT
CASSTRQGAYNSPLHF
>TRBJ1-2|TRBV9|-|-
TGTGCCAGCAGCGTAGAAGGATCCTATGGCTACACCTTC
CASSVEGSYGYTF
>TRBJ1-2|TRBV7-6|-|-
TGTGCCAGCACCCAGGGGTATTTCCTCTATGGCTACACCTTC
CASTQGYFLYGYTF
>TRBJ2-7|TRBV6-1|TRBD1|-
TGTGCCAGCAGTGAGGGGACAGGCCCTCATCGCTTC
CASSEGTGPHRF
>TRBJ1-6|TRBV9|-|-
TGTGCCAGCAGCTTAGGGACAATCGGTAATTCACCCCTCCACTTT
CASSLGTIGNSPLHF
>TRBJ1-1|TRBV29-1|-|-
TGCAGCGTTGAGACGATGAACACTGAAGCTTTCTTT
CSVETMNTEAFF
>TRBJ2-5|TRBV3-1/TRBV3-2|-|-
TGTGCCAGCAGCAAGAACGGGGGGCGAGAGACCCAGTACTTC
CASSKNGGRETQYF
>TRBJ2-7|TRBV6-5|TRBD1|-
TGTGCCAGCAGCCCGACCGGGACAGGGGGCGAGCAGTACTTC
CASSPTGTGGEQYF
>TRBJ2-5|TRBV24-1|TRBD1|-
TGTGCCACCAGTGATAGCCCCTGGACAGGGAATCAAGAGACCCAGTACTTC
CATSDSPWTGNQETQYF
>TRBJ1-1|TRBV12-5|TRBD1|-
TGTGCTAGTGGTTTGTTTGGACAGGGGGCTTGGACTGAAGCTTTCTTT
CASGLFGQGAWTEAFF
>TRBJ1-2|TRBV7-8|-|-
TGTGCCAGCAGCTTAGCAGGGCTCTATGGCTACACCTTC
CASSLAGLYGYTF
>TRBJ2-2|TRBV7-2|TRBD1|-
TGTGCCAGCAGCTTAGGGGACAGACCCACCGGGGAGCTGTTTTTT
CASSLGDRPTGELFF
>TRBJ1-2|TRBV6-6|TRBD1|-
TGTGCCAGCAGTTACTCCGGGACAGCCGACGGCTACACCTTC
CASSYSGTADGYTF
>TRBJ1-2|TRBV7-8|-|-
TGTGCCAGCAGCTTAGCCGGCGCGGACTATGGCTACACCTTC
CASSLAGADYGYTF
>TRBJ1-1|TRBV27|TRBD1|-
TGTGCCAGCAGTTTATCCAGGGGGGGGACTGAAGCTTTCTTT
CASSLSRGGTEAFF
>TRBJ2-5|TRBV2|TRBD2|-
TGTGCCAGCAGCGTGGCCACTAGCGGGGTGGAGACCCAGTACTTC
CASSVATSGVETQYF
>TRBJ2-1|TRBV11-2|-|once
TGTGCCAGCAGCATAGGGGGAACCTCCTACAATGAGCAGTTCTTC
CASSIGGTSYNEQFF
>TRBJ1-2|TRBV7-8|-|-
TGTGCCAGCAGCTTAGGGAACTATGGCTACACCTTC
CASSLGNYGYTF
>TRBJ2-3|TRBV27|-|-
TGTGCCAGCAGAACAGGGACGACAGATACGCAGTATTTT
CASRTGTTDTQYF
>TRBJ2-7|TRBV4-1|-|-
TGCGCCAGCAGCCAAGATAAAGGGTCAAGACTATTAGTGGGCGAGCAGTACTTC
CASSQDKGSRLLVGEQYF
>TRBJ2-1|TRBV27|TRBD1|-
TGTGCCAGCAGTTTAGGTCAGGGGGAAACCGAGCAGTTCTTC
CASSLGQGETEQFF
>TRBJ1-2|TRBV19|TRBD1|-
TGTGCCAGTAGTATAGAAATGACAGGGCCTGGCTACACCTTC
CASSIEMTGPGYTF
>TRBJ2-6|TRBV19|TRBD2|-
TGTGCCAGTCTGGGGGGGTCCGGGGCCAACGTCCTGACTTTC
CASLGGSGANVLTF
>TRBJ2-5|TRBV15|TRBD2|-
TGTGCCACCAGCAGTGTAGCGGGGGGGGGAAAAGAGACCCAGTACTTC
CATSSVAGGGKETQYF
>TRBJ1-1|TRBV18|-|-
TGTGCCAGCTCACCACCCGACAAGGGTTTGAACACTGAAGCTTTCTTT
CASSPPDKGLNTEAFF
>TRBJ1-2|TRBV4-1|-|-
TGCGCCAGCAGCCAAGTAGGGCGCTATGGCTACACCTTC
CASSQVGRYGYTF
>TRBJ1-1|TRBV7-9|TRBD1|-
TGTGCCAGCAGCTTAATTACAGGGACAGGCACTGAAGCTTTCTTT
CASSLITGTGTEAFF
>TRBJ2-7|TRBV7-6|-|-
TGTGCCAGCAGCTTAGGGGCTGCTCGGGGGGCTGGTTACGAGCAGTACTTC
CASSLGAARGAGYEQYF
>TRBJ2-1|TRBV19|-|once
TGTGCCAGTAGTATAGGGACAGTGAGCTCCTACAATGAGCAGTTCTTC
CASSIGTVSSYNEQFF
>TRBJ2-5|TRBV4-3|TRBD2|-
TGCGCCAGCAGCCCTAGCGGGGGGGCCGTGGAGACCCAGTACTTC
CASSPSGGAVETQYF
>TRBJ1-1|TRBV19|-|-
TGTGCCAGTAGTATAGGTGGGGGCCGAGGGCAGAACACTGAAGCTTTCTTT
CASSIGGGRGQNTEAFF
>TRBJ2-7|TRBV5-6|TRBD1|-
TGTGCCAGCAGCTCCGACAGGGTCTACGAGCAGTACTTC
CASSSDRVYEQYF
>TRBJ2-7|TRBV10-2|TRBD1|-
TGCGCCAGCAGTGAGTTTGACAGGGGTAACGAGCAGTACTTC
CASSEFDRGNEQYF
>TRBJ1-5|TRBV12-3/TRBV12-4|-|-
TGTGCCAGCAAGGGGACGGTCGGGCAGCCCCAGCATTTT
CASKGTVGQPQHF
>TRBJ2-7|TRBV24-1|TRBD1|few
TGTGCCACCAGTGACCGGACAGGGAGCGAGCAGTACTTC
CATSDRTGSEQYF
>TRBJ1-2|TRBV4-3|-|-
TGCGCCAGCAGCCGGGGACGGAACTATGGCTACACCTTC
CASSRGRNYGYTF
>TRBJ2-1|TRBV7-9|TRBD2|-
TGTGCCAACGAATCCACTAGCGGGGGGGTCAATGAGCAGTTCTTC
CANESTSGGVNEQFF
>TRBJ1-4|TRBV24-1|TRBD1|-
TGTGCCACCAGTGATTCCCGGCAGGGGGGTGAAAAACTGTTTTTT
CATSDSRQGGEKLFF
>TRBJ1-1|TRBV7-8|-|-
TGTGCCAGCAGCTTGAAACAGAACACTGAAGCTTTCTTT
CASSLKQNTEAFF
>TRBJ2-5|TRBV7-2|TRBD2|-
TGTGCCAGCAGCTTTGTAGCGGGGGCGCGGGAGACCCAGTACTTC
CASSFVAGARETQYF
>TRBJ1-1|TRBV9|-|-
TGTGCCAGCAGTGAGACCCAGGGGACTGAAGCTTTCTTT
CASSETQGTEAFF